One and the same sample provided the 22 T cell receptor beta chains below, sequenced in a study of cytomegalovirus exposure and HLA in healthy donors. PCR primers comprised 60 Vbeta and 13 Jbeta primers. Measured with immunoSEQ multiplex PCR; TCRdb has only the in-frame clones, and not every one. The sample carries roughly 55,000 clones, 81% recorded once. Material: PBMCs. Receptors were obtained from a boy aged 5-17 years in good health and CMV-seropositive.

The chain is built from TRBV7-9 and TRBJ2-7, with 10 bases aligning to TRBD1. Per the germline V gene, CDR1 is SEHNR and CDR2 is FQNEAQ (reference sequence). J lost 5 bases, V lost 4 bases, and 5 bases had no gene match. The CDR3 consists of 14 residues. CDR3 in DNA: TGTGCCAGCAGCTCCAGACAGGGGGCTGACGAGCAGTACTTC. Amino acid sequence: CASSSRQGADEQYF.

The rearrangement joins TRBV6-5 to TRBJ2-7; tentatively, D is TRBD2 (5 bases). The CDR3 is 15 amino acids. The V end was cut by 4 bases, the J end by 3 bases, with 16 bases between. Germline loops: CDR1 MNHEY, CDR2 SVGAGI. CDR3 sequence reads: CASSSTAADLYEQYF. CDR3 DNA sequence: TGTGCCAGCAGTTCCACGGCAGCGGATCTCTACGAGCAGTACTTC.

This clone was picked up a small number of times. The rearrangement uses TRBV27 and TRBJ2-7; D gene uncertain. The germline V gene encodes CDR1 MNHEY and CDR2 SMNVEV (reference sequence). V lost 5 bases, J lost 0 bases, and 11 bases lay in between. The CDR3 is 14 residues long. The CDR3 DNA follows: TGTGCCAGCAGTCCGCTCATAGACTCCTACGAGCAGTACTTC. It encodes CASSPLIDSYEQYF.

The chain has TRBV6-1 and TRBJ2-7, with 7 nucleotides matching TRBD1. This CDR3 is built from 14 residues. Germline trimming cut 3 bases from V and 3 bases from J; bases unmatched to any gene: 5. Germline-derived CDR1 and CDR2 are MNHNS and SASEGT. This CDR3 is CASSDEWTGYEQYF. CDR3 DNA: TGTGCCAGCAGTGACGAATGGACAGGCTACGAGCAGTACTTC.

There are a few counts of this clone. This chain uses TRBV7-9 with TRBJ2-3, with D perhaps TRBD2 (6 bases). V was trimmed by 2 bases and J by 4 bases, leaving 7 bases between them. The CDR3 has 13 amino acids. Per germline, CDR1 SEHNR and CDR2 FQNEAQ (reference sequence). The CDR3 sequence is CASSLTGADTQYF. In DNA, the CDR3 is TGTGCCAGCAGCTTAACGGGGGCAGATACGCAGTATTTT.

The genes are TRBV6-1 and TRBJ1-3; D is unclear. This CDR3 comprises 17 residues. Deletions cut 2 bases from V and 0 bases from J, with 14 bases between. Germline V lookup: CDR1 MNHNS, CDR2 SASEGT. The CDR3 is CASSETTSESSGNTIYF. CDR3 coding DNA: TGTGCCAGCAGTGAAACGACCAGCGAGAGCTCTGGAAACACCATATATTTT.

This chain joins TRBV5-1 and TRBJ1-1; D is uncertain. CDR3 length: 13 residues. V lost 4 bases and J lost 1, with 8 bases in between. The germline gives CDR1 SGHRS, CDR2 YFSETQ. The CDR3 loop is CASSGRGNTEAFF. CDR3 nucleotides: TGCGCCAGCAGCGGACGGGGGAACACTGAAGCTTTCTTT.

This clone has only one observation. V gene TRBV7-9 combines with J gene TRBJ1-1; D call uncertain. This CDR3 is built from 11 residues. CDR1 and CDR2 from the germline V gene are SEHNR and FQNEAQ (reference sequence). V lost 8 bases to trimming and J lost 7 bases, with 11 bases between them. Written as DNA, the CDR3 is TGTGCCAGCCGAGTCGGGGTTGAAGCTTTCTTT. Protein: CASRVGVEAFF.

This clone appeared a few times. This chain connects TRBV5-6 to TRBJ1-1; D remains ambiguous. The CDR3 is 13 amino acids. V lost 1 base and J lost 3, with 7 bases in between. Germline loops: CDR1 SGHDT, CDR2 YYEEEE. CDR3 in amino acids: CASSLYGDTEAFF. The CDR3 DNA reads TGTGCCAGCAGCTTGTACGGGGACACTGAAGCTTTCTTT.

V usage is TRBV7-2 and J usage is TRBJ2-3; D gene uncertain. Trimming shortened V by 4 bases and J by 0 bases, and 5 bases separated the two germline ends. Looked up from germline, CDR1 is SGHTA and CDR2 is FQGNSA. CDR3 length: 13 residues. The CDR3 protein is CASSSYSTDTQYF. CDR3 sequence (DNA): TGTGCCAGCAGCTCCTACAGCACAGATACGCAGTATTTT.

The gene calls are TRBV10-1 and TRBJ2-3, with 7 bases aligning to TRBD2. This CDR3 spans 18 amino acids. Germline assignment: CDR1 WNHNN and CDR2 SYGVQD (reference sequence). Trimming cost V 2 bases and J 2 bases; bases outside gene matches: 13. CDR3 in DNA: TGCGCCAGCAGTGAGACGACTAGCACCGCCACAATCACAGATACGCAGTATTTT. This sequence encodes CASSETTSTATITDTQYF.

This chain links TRBV9 with TRBJ1-6; 7 nucleotides line up with TRBD1. The CDR3 spans 13 residues. The germline CDR1 and CDR2 sequences are SGDLS and YYNGEE. The J segment lost 9 bases and the V segment lost 2 bases, leaving 2 bases of the junction unmatched. CDR3 in amino acids: CASSVGTASPLHF. The CDR3, as DNA: TGTGCCAGCAGCGTGGGGACAGCTTCACCCCTCCACTTT.

The chain recombines TRBV6-1 with TRBJ1-4, with D perhaps matching TRBD1 (5 bases). The CDR3 extends over 16 amino acids. V was pared by 3 bases and J by 5 bases, with 16 bases between. Germline assignment: CDR1 MNHNS and CDR2 SASEGT. The CDR3 loop reads CASSEGGGRGNEKLFF. For the CDR3, the DNA is TGTGCCAGCAGTGAGGGGGGGGGACGGGGAAATGAAAAACTGTTTTTT.

V gene TRBV7-8 combines with J gene TRBJ1-2, with D hard to call. V dropped 5 bases and J dropped 5 bases, with 24 bases sitting between them. CDR1 is SGHVS, CDR2 FQNEAQ, per germline. This CDR3 is 17 amino acids long. CDR3 loop: CASSPPPDSNLNYGYTF. Here the CDR3 DNA reads TGTGCCAGCAGCCCACCACCCGACTCAAACCTAAATTATGGCTACACCTTC.

The rearrangement uses TRBV15 and TRBJ1-4; the D gene is possibly TRBD1 (5 bases). CDR1 is LNHNV, CDR2 YYDKDF, per germline (reference sequence). This CDR3 has 15 residues. V was clipped by 0 bases and J by 1 base, with 6 bases between them. The CDR3 bases are TGTGCCACCAGCAGAGATAGGGGAACTAATGAAAAACTGTTTTTT. Its protein is CATSRDRGTNEKLFF.

This rearrangement joins TRBV6-1 to TRBJ1-1, with D possibly matching TRBD1 (6 bases). CDR1 and CDR2 (germline): MNHNS, SASEGT. The CDR3 covers 14 residues. The ends were cut back, 6 bases at V and 0 bases at J, with 11 bases in the middle. The CDR3 here is CASRWTDMNTEAFF. CDR3 sequence (DNA): TGTGCCAGCAGGTGGACAGACATGAACACTGAAGCTTTCTTT.

The chain has TRBV6-4 and TRBJ2-1, with D perhaps matching TRBD2 (6 bases). Trimming stripped 4 bases from V and 9 bases from J, with 13 bases between. Per the germline V gene, CDR1 is MRHNA and CDR2 is SNTAGT. The CDR3 totals 13 residues. In DNA form, the CDR3 reads TGTGCCAGCAGTGCCTTCGGAGCGGGTGAGCAGTTCTTC. This codes for CASSAFGAGEQFF.

The rearrangement uses TRBV9 and TRBJ1-1; D possibly corresponds to TRBD1 (5 bases). The CDR3 is 15 amino acids. V lost 4 bases, J lost 5 bases, and 18 bases lay in between. Germline V gene lookup returns CDR1 SGDLS and CDR2 YYNGEE. The CDR3 region has the DNA TGTGCCAGCAGCACCGAGGGAGGGGTGGGGACTGAAGCTTTCTTT. Its translation: CASSTEGGVGTEAFF.

The V gene is TRBV5-1, the J gene TRBJ2-1; D possibly corresponds to TRBD2 (7 bases). Germline V gives CDR1 SGHRS, CDR2 YFSETQ. V was cut by 0 bases and J by 3 bases, with 10 bases left in between. This CDR3 spans 15 amino acids. The CDR3 loop reads CASSLGGGLYNEQFF. The CDR3 coding sequence is TGCGCCAGCAGCTTGGGGGGGGGCCTCTACAATGAGCAGTTCTTC.

This clone was counted once. The rearrangement links TRBV5-1 to TRBJ2-1; D not resolved. The CDR3 has 11 residues. Trimming left V 4 bases short and J 6 bases short, with 5 bases between. CDR1 is SGHRS, CDR2 YFSETQ, per germline. Here the CDR3 reads CASSLINEQFF. CDR3 in DNA: TGCGCCAGCAGCCTAATCAATGAGCAGTTCTTC.

The V and J genes are TRBV7-9 and TRBJ2-2; the D is unclear. Germline CDR1 is SEHNR and CDR2 is FQNEAQ (reference sequence). Trimming shortened V by 8 bases and J by 6 bases, and 7 bases separated the two germline ends. This CDR3 comprises 11 residues. The chain's CDR3 is CASVLSGELFF. The CDR3 DNA follows: TGTGCCAGCGTTCTTTCCGGGGAGCTGTTTTTT.

The gene calls are TRBV5-1 and TRBJ2-5, with D perhaps TRBD1 (7 bases). The CDR3 totals 13 residues. Trimming removed 3 bases from V and 7 bases from J, with 13 bases in between. CDR1 and CDR2 (germline): SGHRS, YFSETQ. The CDR3 nucleotides are TGCGCCAGCAGCTCAGACAGGGAGGCGACCCAGTACTTC. It is translated as CASSSDREATQYF.